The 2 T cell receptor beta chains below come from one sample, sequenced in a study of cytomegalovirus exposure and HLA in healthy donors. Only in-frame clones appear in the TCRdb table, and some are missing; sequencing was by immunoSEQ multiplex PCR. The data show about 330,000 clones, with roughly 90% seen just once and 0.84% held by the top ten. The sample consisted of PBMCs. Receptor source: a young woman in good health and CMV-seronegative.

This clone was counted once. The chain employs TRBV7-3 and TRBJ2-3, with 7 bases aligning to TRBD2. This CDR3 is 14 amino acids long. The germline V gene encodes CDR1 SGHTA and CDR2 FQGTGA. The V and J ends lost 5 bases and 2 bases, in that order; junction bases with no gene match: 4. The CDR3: CASSPGTTTDTQYF. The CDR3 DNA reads TGTGCCAGCAGCCCGGGGACTACCACAGATACGCAGTATTTT.

DNA of the CDR3: TGTGCCAGCAGCTTAAGGCTAGATCCCTACAATGAGCAGTTCTTC. Translating gives CASSLRLDPYNEQFF. The genes are TRBV11-2 and TRBJ2-1; D uncertain. V shed 2 bases and J shed 2 bases, with 10 bases lying between them. Germline CDR1 is SGHAT and CDR2 is FQNNGV. The CDR3 is 15 residues long.